The 4 T cell receptor beta chains listed next were all sequenced from one sample in a study of T cells in Graves' hyperthyroidism and ophthalmopathy. RNA transcripts served as the template for amplifying TCR beta CDR3 regions. When the TCR CDR3 underwent first-round RT-PCR, the HTBI primer set was used. TCRdb re-analysed the multiplex PCR reads in MiXCR, keeping a single row per CDR3 protein. The table shows hundreds of thousands of distinct CDR3 sequences, with 35% to 40% occurring only once. The material sequenced was blood. The receptors were sampled from a man aged 18 to 29 with Graves' hyperthyroidism.

This clonotype was observed a few times. V usage is TRBV12-3 or TRBV12-4 and J usage is TRBJ2-7; D is uncertain. This CDR3 has 12 residues. With 3 bases removed from V and 6 bases from J, the gap between germline ends came to 9 bases. The CDR3 sequence: CASSLMWAEQYF. CDR3 in DNA: TGTGCCAGCAGTTTGATGTGGGCCGAGCAGTACTTC.

This clonotype was detected a few times. The rearrangement links TRBV12-3 or TRBV12-4 to TRBJ2-7; 7 nucleotides align to TRBD2. The CDR3 is made up of 17 amino acids. Trimming cost V 5 bases and J 2 bases; bases outside gene matches: 15. The CDR3 sequence is CASSPLKGAGLPYEQYF. The CDR3 DNA is TGTGCCAGCAGTCCGCTGAAAGGAGCGGGGCTTCCCTACGAGCAGTACTTC.

CDR3 nucleotides: TGTGCCAGCAGCCCCCCCCTTGACAGGCTGTTGAACACTGAAGCTTTCTTT. Residues: CASSPPLDRLLNTEAFF. The chain employs TRBV7-3 and TRBJ1-1; D possibly corresponds to TRBD1 (6 bases). Germline-derived CDR1 and CDR2 are SGHTA and FQGTGA. The CDR3 totals 17 residues. Trimming pared 5 bases from V and 0 bases from J, leaving 19 bases between.

The rearrangement uses TRBV2 and TRBJ1-5, with 7 bases lining up with TRBD1. The CDR3 is 14 amino acids. The ends lost 8 bases at V and 2 bases at J; junction bases unmatched: 6. Germline V gene sequence: CDR1 SNHLY, CDR2 FYNNEI. The CDR3 bases are TGTGCCAGCGGCGCTGACAGGGGCAATCAGCCCCAGCATTTT. Amino acids: CASGADRGNQPQHF.